This T cell receptor (beta chain) was recorded in a study of CD8 T cells in ankylosing spondylitis. This clonotype has at least ten counts. Its matching antigen is unknown. General study findings and limits: Disease-linked clones reportedly concentrated significantly in matched ankylosing spondylitis synovial fluid. Clones that were linked to disease were CD8+ and were relatively rare in peripheral blood. Characteristic of ankylosing spondylitis blood, it appeared, was a TCR beta motif comprising several highly homologous variants.

TCRdb processed the 5' RACE reads anew with MiXCR; each CDR3 protein has one entry. The sample has 750,000 to 850,000 distinct CDR3 sequences, 12% seen once. The length of the CDR3 is 13 residues. CDR1 SQVTM and CDR2 ANQGSEA come from the germline V gene. The V and J ends lost 2 bases and 6 bases respectively, with 12 bases between them. Sequencing used blood, either unsorted or a sorted T cell fraction (not recorded which). The chain couples TRBV29-1 to TRBJ2-3, with D possibly matching TRBD2 (5 bases). This TCR was recovered from a male donor with ankylosing spondylitis. DNA of the CDR3: TGCAGCGTTGAATCACCCGGGGTCGATACGCAGTATTTT. Its translation is CSVESPGVDTQYF.